This TCR beta chain originates from a study of molecular identifiers for immune sequencing clone quantification. This clonotype has a handful of counts. Its antigen is still unknown. TCR libraries were built in bulk with a published protocol and specific TCR primers. TCRdb re-called the PCR reads with MiXCR, one entry per CDR3 protein. The profile shows hundreds of thousands of distinct CDR3 sequences, 25% of them singletons. The CDR3 spans 15 residues. V was clipped by 6 bases and J by 1 base, with 16 bases between them. The germline CDR1 and CDR2 sequences are LNHDA and SQIVND (reference sequence). Overall study results and limits: For highly expanded clones, sizes could be underestimated when identical TCR molecules share a barcode. Spiked Jurkat TCR RNA from one cell was reportedly detectable among roughly 910,000 naive cells. In naive cells, under 1% of molecules belonged to clones above 20 RNA copies, against over 98% in effector cells.

This chain uses TRBV19 with TRBJ2-7, with D possibly TRBD2 on 6 matching bases. Sequencing was carried out using naive CD8+ T cells from blood, with Jurkat cell RNA spiked in. The subset: FACS-sorted CD8+CD4-CCR7+CD45RA+ naive T cells. This clonotype originated in a human donor in good health. Some libraries in this study had Jurkat cell RNA spiked in. CDR3 loop: CASSIGGGLSYEQYF. The CDR3 DNA is TGTGCCAGTAGCATCGGGGGAGGCCTATCCTACGAGCAGTACTTC.